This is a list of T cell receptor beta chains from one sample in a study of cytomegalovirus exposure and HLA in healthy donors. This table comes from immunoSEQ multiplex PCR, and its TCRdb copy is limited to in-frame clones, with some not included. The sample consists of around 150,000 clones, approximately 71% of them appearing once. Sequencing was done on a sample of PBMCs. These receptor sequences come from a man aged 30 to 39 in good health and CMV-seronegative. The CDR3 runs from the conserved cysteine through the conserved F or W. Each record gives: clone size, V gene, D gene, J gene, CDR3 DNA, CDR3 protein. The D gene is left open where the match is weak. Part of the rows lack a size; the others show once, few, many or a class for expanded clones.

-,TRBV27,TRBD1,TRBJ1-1,TGTGCCAGCAGAGACTCACAGGGGCGCACTGAAGCTTTCTTT,CASRDSQGRTEAFF
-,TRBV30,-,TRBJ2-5,TGTGCCTGGAGTGTACTGCAGGCAGAGACCCAGTACTTC,CAWSVLQAETQYF
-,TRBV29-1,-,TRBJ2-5,TGCGCCACCCCGGGGGGCCTCCGAGCGACCCAGTACTTC,CATPGGLRATQYF
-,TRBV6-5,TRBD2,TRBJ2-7,TGTGCCAGCAGTTACTCGAAGAACGGGGGGATCTACGAGCAGTACTTC,CASSYSKNGGIYEQYF
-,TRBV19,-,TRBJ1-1,TGTGCCAGTAGTATGCCTCCTCGGGGGTGGTCTGAAGCTTTCTTT,CASSMPPRGWSEAFF
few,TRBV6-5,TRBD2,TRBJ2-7,TGTGCCAGCAGACGGGGACTAGCAGGCGAGCAGTACTTC,CASRRGLAGEQYF
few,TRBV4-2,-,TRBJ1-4,TGTGCCAGCAGCCTACAGGGTGGGAATGAAAAACTGTTTTTT,CASSLQGGNEKLFF
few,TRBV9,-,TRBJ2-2,TGTGCCAGCAGCGTAGGGGACTTCCTTCTCGAGAACACCGGGGAGCTGTTTTTT,CASSVGDFLLENTGELFF
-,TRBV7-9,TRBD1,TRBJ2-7,TGTGCCAGCCTTAGGGACAGCTCCTACGAGCAGTACTTC,CASLRDSSYEQYF
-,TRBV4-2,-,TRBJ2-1,TGTGCCAGCAGCGGGGCGGACAGCTCCTACAATGAGCAGTTCTTC,CASSGADSSYNEQFF
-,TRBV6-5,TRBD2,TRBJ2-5,TGTGCCAGCAGTTCACTGACTAGCGGGAGAGGAGAAACCCAGTACTTC,CASSSLTSGRGETQYF
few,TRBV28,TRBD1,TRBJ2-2,TGTGCCAGCAGTTTACGGGACAGACACACCGGGGAGCTGTTTTTT,CASSLRDRHTGELFF
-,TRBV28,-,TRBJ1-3,TGTGCCAGCAGCAGATCTGGAAACACCATATATTTT,CASSRSGNTIYF
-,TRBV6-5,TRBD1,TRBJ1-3,TGTGCCAGCAGTTACGGGACAGCTGGAAACACCATATATTTT,CASSYGTAGNTIYF
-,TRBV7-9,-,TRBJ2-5,TGTGCCAGCAGCTTAGCACCTGGGCAAGGGACCCAGTACTTC,CASSLAPGQGTQYF
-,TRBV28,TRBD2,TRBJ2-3,TGTGCCAGCAGTTCCGGGGGGAGAGGGGCCCAGTATTTT,CASSSGGRGAQYF
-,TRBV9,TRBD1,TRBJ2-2,TGTGCCAGCAGCGTACTCTCGTCCGGGACAGGGGGCACCGGGGAGCTGTTTTTT,CASSVLSSGTGGTGELFF
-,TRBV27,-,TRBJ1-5,TGTGCCAGCAGTTTAACCAGGGCTCATCAGCCCCAGCATTTT,CASSLTRAHQPQHF
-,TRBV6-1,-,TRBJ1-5,TGTGCCAGCAGCGATCTGGGGGGGCACAATCAGCCCCAGCATTTT,CASSDLGGHNQPQHF
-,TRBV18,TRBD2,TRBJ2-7,TGTGCCAGCTCCGCCGGGAGGATACCAGACTACGAGCAGTACTTC,CASSAGRIPDYEQYF
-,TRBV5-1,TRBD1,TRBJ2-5,TGCGCCAGCAGCGTCCTGGGACAGAACCAAGAGACCCAGTACTTC,CASSVLGQNQETQYF
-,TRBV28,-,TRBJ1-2,TGTGCCAGCAGGACCCATGGGGGGGCTCATGGCTACACCTTC,CASRTHGGAHGYTF
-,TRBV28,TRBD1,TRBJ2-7,TGTGCCAGCACCCAAACAGGGGTCTCCTACGAGCAGTACTTC,CASTQTGVSYEQYF
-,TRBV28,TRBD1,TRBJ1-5,TGTGCCAGCACACGTCCCGGTGACAGGGCAACCTATAGCAATCAGCCCCAGCATTTT,CASTRPGDRATYSNQPQHF
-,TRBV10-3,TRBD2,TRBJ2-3,TGTGCCATCAGTGAGTCGACTAGCGGGAGTATGACAGATACGCAGTATTTT,CAISESTSGSMTDTQYF
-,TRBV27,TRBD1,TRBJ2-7,TGTGCCAGCAGTATAGGGACAGGGGATCCGGCGCAGTACTTC,CASSIGTGDPAQYF
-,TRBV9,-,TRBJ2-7,TGTGCCAGCTCCGGGGGAGCCCTCCCAGCCGAGCAGTACTTC,CASSGGALPAEQYF
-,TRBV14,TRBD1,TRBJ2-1,TGTGCCAGCAGCCAAGACGGGACAGGGAACAATGAGCAGTTCTTC,CASSQDGTGNNEQFF
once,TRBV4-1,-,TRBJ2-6,TGCGCCAGCAGCCAAGAAAGAGGCTCTGGGGCCAACGTCCTGACTTTC,CASSQERGSGANVLTF
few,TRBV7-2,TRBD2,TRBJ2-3,TGTGCCAGCACCATACTAGCGGGGGGCACAGATACGCAGTATTTT,CASTILAGGTDTQYF
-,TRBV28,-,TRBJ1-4,TGTGCCAGCAGTGGCCCGGGGGGCGGTAATGAAAAACTGTTTTTT,CASSGPGGGNEKLFF
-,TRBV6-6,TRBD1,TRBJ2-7,TGTGCCAGCAGTTATGCCCGGGACAGATCCTACGAGCAGTACTTC,CASSYARDRSYEQYF
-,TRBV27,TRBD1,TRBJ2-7,TGTGCCAGCAGTTTACAGGGGGCAACATGGGAGCAGTACTTC,CASSLQGATWEQYF
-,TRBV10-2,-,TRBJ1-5,TGCGCCAGCAGTGAGCAGTCTGGGCCCCAGCATTTT,CASSEQSGPQHF
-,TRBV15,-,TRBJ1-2,TGTGCCACCAGCTCCGGCTCGGGCTATGGCTACACCTTC,CATSSGSGYGYTF